The rows below give T cell receptor beta chains drawn from one sample of a study of T-cell reconstitution after alpha-beta-depleted transplantation in children. TCRdb re-analysed the PCR reads in MiXCR, keeping a single row per CDR3 protein. The table includes more than 400,000 distinct CDR3 sequences, around 10% detected once. Here the sequenced sample was PBMCs, mostly from graft donor cells, taken 180 days after TCRalphabeta/CD19-depleted stem cell transplant. The source of these receptors is a female patient between 2 and 15 years old who had a stem cell transplant for aplastic anemia, so the T cells may come from the graft donor. Both conserved end residues are trimmed from each CDR3. The listing skips clone size in some rows; elsewhere it reads once, few, many or a size class.

CDR3aa	v_gene	abundance	j_gene
ATSDSGRAETQY	TRBV24-1	many	TRBJ2-5
ASSRTSTFYEQY	TRBV7-9	few	TRBJ2-7
ASSSAAEAF	TRBV27	few	TRBJ1-1
SVEWRGREADTQY	TRBV29-1	few	TRBJ2-3
ATSREDMVLGEQF	TRBV15	NA	TRBJ2-1
ASVSGNSYNEQF	TRBV10-2	many	TRBJ2-1
SGGGGRGMETQY	TRBV20-1	few	TRBJ2-5
ASSARAADTQY	TRBV27	few	TRBJ2-3
ASTRGLAYEQY	TRBV28	NA	TRBJ2-7
ASSKIIRGQHGYT	TRBV25-1	few	TRBJ1-2
ASSPSFTGIDDEQF	TRBV7-2	few	TRBJ2-1
ASWIAGSYNEQF	TRBV5-1	many	TRBJ2-1
ATNPGQNTGELF	TRBV10-3	NA	TRBJ2-2
SARVAPGTSGRAGYNEQF	TRBV20-1	few	TRBJ2-1
AMEAATNTGELF	TRBV7-2	many	TRBJ2-2
ASSHTIIYTDTQY	TRBV5-6	few	TRBJ2-3
ASSSYRGMNTEAF	TRBV11-2	few	TRBJ1-1
ATSDPGTGRVNEQF	TRBV24-1	few	TRBJ2-1
SAWDRAQETQY	TRBV20-1	few	TRBJ2-5
ATRPGTGHEQY	TRBV10-3	NA	TRBJ2-7
ASSYVGSLHEQF	TRBV6-2/TRBV6-3	NA	TRBJ2-1
ASSPQTSGRDTQY	TRBV11-2	few	TRBJ2-3
ASSSGLLSYNEQF	TRBV11-2	few	TRBJ2-1
ASSFIAGVAETQY	TRBV12-3/TRBV12-4	many	TRBJ2-5
ASSLWGRSLSFRVGAF	TRBV5-1	few	TRBJ1-1
PPPGRNYNEQF	TRBV30	NA	TRBJ2-1
ASSLGQGISASYGYT	TRBV14	NA	TRBJ1-2
ASSYRGENEQF	TRBV3-1	few	TRBJ2-1
AIRDLDRGPRSGELF	TRBV10-3	many	TRBJ2-2
ASSLGRVGGNSPLH	TRBV5-1	NA	TRBJ1-6
ASSSRSYEQY	TRBV13	many	TRBJ2-7
ASIPRRGGRTRETQY	TRBV7-2	few	TRBJ2-5
ASSLGLAGLAEQF	TRBV27	NA	TRBJ2-1
ASSLGHRQGGQPQH	TRBV7-2	NA	TRBJ1-5
ASSLDGTPNEQF	TRBV5-1	few	TRBJ2-1
ASSYGGLEAKNIQY	TRBV6-2/TRBV6-3	few	TRBJ2-4
SARDAERNEQF	TRBV20-1	few	TRBJ2-1
ASSLATGVFAGELF	TRBV7-8	many	TRBJ2-2
ASSYRKSTDTQY	TRBV6-5	many	TRBJ2-3
ASSYLLAGGYTQY	TRBV6-2/TRBV6-3	NA	TRBJ2-3
SARGQARTRETQY	TRBV20-1	few	TRBJ2-5
SARHGSSTDTQY	TRBV20-1	few	TRBJ2-3
ASSPIPLNIGELF	TRBV27	NA	TRBJ2-2
ASSYEVAGRAPEAF	TRBV6-5	NA	TRBJ1-1
ASSNYREVYEQY	TRBV6-2/TRBV6-3	few	TRBJ2-7
ASSDTGRYDEQY	TRBV12-3/TRBV12-4	few	TRBJ2-7
ASSFLPGPMLAF	TRBV28	NA	TRBJ1-1
ASSLKSLGRTGGNYGYT	TRBV28	NA	TRBJ1-2
ASTPFRNTGELF	TRBV6-1	few	TRBJ2-2
ASLYREAAEQY	TRBV2	many	TRBJ2-7
SAQTGASYNEQF	TRBV20-1	many	TRBJ2-1
ASSRSTASATDTQY	TRBV4-2	many	TRBJ2-3
ASSTVGTGSTEAF	TRBV19	NA	TRBJ1-1
ASRGIGGGYEKLF	TRBV27	NA	TRBJ1-4
AWNPTSGSADTQY	TRBV30	few	TRBJ2-3
ASSRLAGGEQF	TRBV5-6	NA	TRBJ2-1